Shown below are 9 T cell receptor beta chains from a single sample sequenced in a study of tumor-infiltrating lymphocytes in primary liver carcinoma. The input was approximately 500 ng total RNA; TCR beta cDNA was made from it with a constant-region primer. Modified slightly, ARM-PCR produced TCR beta libraries over three nested multiplex PCR rounds. It was with TRBV1-TRBV30 forward primers and a C-beta reverse primer that the first two PCR rounds were run, at 10 to 11 cycles each. Via MiXCR, TCRdb re-called the multiplex PCR reads, giving one row per CDR3 protein. The sample yields roughly 25,000 distinct CDR3 sequences, approximately 78% seen once. Unsorted bulk tissue of about 18-34 mg yielded co-extracted RNA and DNA. The specimen was liver tumor tissue from sampling region 3. Subset meaning: tumor region T3, left-lateral pole. All receptors come from a man aged 40-55 years with primary liver carcinoma and hepatitis B virus infection.

V usage is TRBV7-3 and J usage is TRBJ1-1; no definite D call. The CDR3 length is 14 residues. Trimming removed 4 bases from V and 9 bases from J, with 18 bases in between. The germline gives CDR1 SGHTA, CDR2 FQGTGA. CDR3 region: CASSSGHGSTKAFF. In nucleotides, the CDR3 is TGTGCCAGCAGCTCCGGTCACGGGTCTACTAAAGCTTTCTTT. The whole variable domain, filled in from reference TRBV7-3 and TRBJ1-1, reads GAGVSQTPSNKVTEKGKYVELRCDPISGHTALYWYRQSLGQGPEFLIYFQGTGAADDSGLPNDRFFAVRPEGSVSTLKIQRTERGDSAVYLCASSSGHGSTKAFFGQGTRLTVV.

This chain joins TRBV20-1 and TRBJ2-1; D perhaps matches TRBD2 (6 bases). This CDR3 has 16 amino acids. Trimming shortened V by 5 bases and J by 0 bases, and 17 bases separated the two germline ends. Looked up from germline, CDR1 is DFQATT and CDR2 is SNEGSKA (reference sequence). CDR3 sequence reads: CSAPNPSESSYNEQFF. DNA of the CDR3: TGCAGTGCTCCTAACCCTAGCGAGAGCTCCTACAATGAGCAGTTCTTC.

The table lists this clonotype with a few counts. The rearrangement links TRBV29-1 to TRBJ1-2; D is ambiguous. Germline assignment: CDR1 SQVTM and CDR2 ANQGSEA. The CDR3 contains 13 residues. Between the trimmed V and J ends, which lost 6 bases and 6 bases, there was a span of 17 bases. The CDR3 region is CSVAGRSLHGYTF. The CDR3 nucleotides are TGCAGCGTGGCCGGCCGGAGCCTCCATGGCTACACCTTC.

Only a few counts were recorded for this clonotype. One end of the junction is discordant with germline, which a read error may explain. V and J are TRBV4-1 and TRBJ2-1; D perhaps matches TRBD2 (5 bases). The germline V gene has CDR1 MGHRA and CDR2 YSYEKL. This CDR3 has 17 amino acids. CDR3 loop: CASSQGLAESSYSEQFF. The CDR3 region has the DNA TGCGCCAGCAGCCAAGGGCTAGCTGAGAGCTCCTACAGTGAGCAGTTCTTC.

As regards this clonotype: A much larger clone lies a single base off, so this may be a read error. The genes are TRBV20-1 and TRBJ2-1, with TRBD2 matching 10 bases. Looked up from germline, CDR1 is DFQATT and CDR2 is SNEGSKA (reference sequence). This CDR3 comprises 17 residues. V lost 8 bases, J lost 0 bases, and 13 bases stayed unmatched. The CDR3 DNA reads TGCAGTTCACCAACTAGCGGGGAAAGGGGCTCCTACAATGAGCAGTTCTTC. Residues: CSSPTSGERGSYNEQFF.

On this clonotype itself: At one end the junction does not follow the germline gene, possibly because of a read error. The chain couples TRBV6-5 to TRBJ1-1; perhaps TRBD1 as D (5 bases). CDR3 length: 13 residues. CDR1 and CDR2 from the germline V gene are MNHEY and SVGAGI. This CDR3 is CASSYGGSTEAFF. CDR3 nucleotide sequence: TGTGCCAGCAGTTATGGGGGAAGCACTGAGGCTTTCTTT.

As for this clonotype: This CDR3 fails to terminate in the conserved phenylalanine or tryptophan, so it likely reflects a read error. The V gene is TRBV6-5, the J gene TRBJ1-2, with D unclear. V shed 7 bases and J shed 8 bases, with 2 bases lying between them. Germline V lookup: CDR1 MNHEY, CDR2 SVGAGI. The CDR3 has 8 amino acids. The CDR3 region has the DNA TGTGCCAGCATGGGCTACACCTTG. Translation: CASMGYTL.

Turning to this clonotype: One end of the junction fails to match germline, which may point to a read error. The chain uses TRBV6-1 and TRBJ1-5; D unclear. Germline V gene lookup returns CDR1 MNHNS and CDR2 SASEGT. The CDR3 has 15 residues. The CDR3 reads CASNEISYSNQSQHF. The CDR3 DNA is TGTGCCAGCAATGAAATCTCCTATAGCAATCAGTCCCAACATTTT.

About this clonotype itself: Germline is not matched at one junction end, which may reflect a read error. J is TRBJ1-2 and V is TRBV6-6, with 9 bases fitting TRBD1. The CDR3 loop spans 14 amino acids. Germline V lookup: CDR1 MNHNY, CDR2 SVGAGI (reference sequence). For the CDR3, the DNA is TGTGCCAGTAGCGGAACAGGGGGCGGCTATGACTACACCTTC. Its translation is CASSGTGGGYDYTF.